This entry is about one T cell receptor (beta chain). These data come from a study of cytomegalovirus exposure and HLA in healthy donors. Germline V gene sequence: CDR1 SQVTM, CDR2 ANQGSEA. V lost 4 bases and J lost 4, with 10 bases in between. This CDR3 is 12 amino acids long. The study ran its PCR with 60 Vbeta and 13 Jbeta primers. This table comes from immunoSEQ multiplex PCR, and its TCRdb copy is limited to in-frame clones, with some not included. The sample has 150,000 to 200,000 clones, 60% to 85% seen once; the top ten hold approximately 3%. The source of this sequence is a woman in her 40s in good health and CMV-seronegative. The chain has TRBV29-1 and TRBJ1-1; D perhaps matches TRBD1 (5 bases). The sequenced material came from PBMCs. CDR3 sequence (DNA): TGCAGCGTTGGTACAGGAGCCACTGAAGCTTTCTTT. This gives the protein CSVGTGATEAFF.